This T cell receptor beta chain was documented in a study of blood T cells in healthy people across ages. Worth noting for this clonotype: The antigen is undetermined.

The CDR3 extends over 13 amino acids. Germline values: CDR1 SGHTA, CDR2 FQGNSA. Trimming removed 5 bases from V and 6 bases from J, with 13 bases in between. Using a J-beta primer mix together with a sample-barcoded 5' primer, a second PCR was run for 7 to 11 cycles. Every cDNA was tagged by a template-switch adaptor with 12 random nucleotides. One entry per CDR3 protein, called by TCRdb with MiXCR from the 5' RACE reads. The sample comprises more than 800,000 distinct CDR3 sequences, 35% to 55% of which are singletons, and about 19% rests with the top ten. Study-level findings and limits: In older individuals, TCR beta diversity per million T cells was lower, falling roughly linearly with age.

Sequenced material: blood. V gene TRBV7-2 combines with J gene TRBJ1-1; no clear D gene. This receptor was identified in a woman aged 60-75 years in good health. DNA for the CDR3: TGTGCCAGCAGCGTAGTAGAGGCCTCTGAAGCTTTCTTT. Amino acid sequence: CASSVVEASEAFF.